This TCR beta chain was documented in a study of brain T cells in children with intractable seizures. Using immunoSEQ multiplex PCR, the repertoire was profiled, and TCRdb retains in-frame clones only, with some absent. The repertoire holds about 320,000 clones, with roughly 92% as singletons. The time point is: blood from clinic visit 5 months post-surgery; TSC patient then seizure free. V was pared by 1 base and J by 4 bases, with 8 bases between. The CDR3 loop spans 14 amino acids. Germline V gene data show CDR1 as MDHEN and CDR2 as SYDVKM. The TCR originated in a boy under two years old with tuberous sclerosis and intractable seizures. The source material was peripheral blood, sampled about 5 months after surgery. J is TRBJ2-1 and V is TRBV28; no definite D call. The CDR3 nucleotides are TGTGCCAGCAGTTTATATGACCAATACAATGAGCAGTTCTTC. It yields the protein CASSLYDQYNEQFF.